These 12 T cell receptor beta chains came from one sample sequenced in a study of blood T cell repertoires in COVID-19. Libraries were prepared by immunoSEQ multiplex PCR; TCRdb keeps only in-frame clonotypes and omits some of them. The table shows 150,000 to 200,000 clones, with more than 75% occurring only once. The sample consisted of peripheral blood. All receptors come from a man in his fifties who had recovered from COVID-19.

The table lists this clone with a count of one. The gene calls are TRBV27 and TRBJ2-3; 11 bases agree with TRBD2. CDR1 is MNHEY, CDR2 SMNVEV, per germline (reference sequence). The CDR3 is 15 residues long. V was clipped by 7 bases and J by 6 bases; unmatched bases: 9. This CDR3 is CASTRSGGARDTQYF. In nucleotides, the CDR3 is TGTGCCAGCACCCGTAGCGGGGGGGCCCGGGATACGCAGTATTTT.

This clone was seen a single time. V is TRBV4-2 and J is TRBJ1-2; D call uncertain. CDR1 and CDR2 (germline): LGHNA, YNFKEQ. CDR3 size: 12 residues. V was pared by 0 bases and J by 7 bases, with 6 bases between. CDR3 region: CASSQENGGYTF. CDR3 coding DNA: TGTGCCAGCAGCCAAGAGAACGGTGGCTACACCTTC.

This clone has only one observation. DNA of the CDR3: TGTGCCAGCAGTACACCAGGGTATGGGAACACTGAAGCTTTCTTT. Translation: CASSTPGYGNTEAFF. The J gene is TRBJ1-1, the V gene TRBV7-9; a possible D gene is TRBD1 (5 bases). In germline, CDR1 is SEHNR, CDR2 FQNEAQ (reference sequence). This CDR3 is 15 amino acids long. Trimming removed 6 bases at V and 1 base at J, with 15 bases between.

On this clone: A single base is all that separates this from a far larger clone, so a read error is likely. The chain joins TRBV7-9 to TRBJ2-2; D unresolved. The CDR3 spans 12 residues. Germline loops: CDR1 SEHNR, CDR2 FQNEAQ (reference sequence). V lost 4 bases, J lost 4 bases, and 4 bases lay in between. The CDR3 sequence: CASSSLTGELFF. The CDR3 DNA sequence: TGTGCCAGCAGCTCCCTCACCGGGGAGCTGTTTTTT.

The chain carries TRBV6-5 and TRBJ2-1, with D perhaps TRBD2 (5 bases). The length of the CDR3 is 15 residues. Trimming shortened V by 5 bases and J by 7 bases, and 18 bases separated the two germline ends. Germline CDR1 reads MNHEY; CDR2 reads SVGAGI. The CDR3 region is CASSPIRGFPNEQFF. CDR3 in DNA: TGTGCCAGCAGTCCCATACGGGGTTTCCCAAATGAGCAGTTCTTC.

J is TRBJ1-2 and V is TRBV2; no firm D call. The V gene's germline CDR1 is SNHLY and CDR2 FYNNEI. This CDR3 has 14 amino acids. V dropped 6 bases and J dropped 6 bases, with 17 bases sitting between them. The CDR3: CASRREGNYNGYTF. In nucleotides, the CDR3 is TGTGCCAGCAGGAGAGAGGGTAACTACAATGGCTACACCTTC.

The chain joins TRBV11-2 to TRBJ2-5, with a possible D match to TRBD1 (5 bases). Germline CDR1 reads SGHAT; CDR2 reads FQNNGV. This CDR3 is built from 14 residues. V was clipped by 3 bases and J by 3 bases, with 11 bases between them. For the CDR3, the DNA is TGTGCCAGCAGCTTTGCCCGACAGAAAGAGACCCAGTACTTC. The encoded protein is CASSFARQKETQYF.

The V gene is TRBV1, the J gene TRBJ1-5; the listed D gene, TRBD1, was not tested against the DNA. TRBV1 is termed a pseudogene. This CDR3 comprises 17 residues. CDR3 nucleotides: TGCACCAGCAGCCAAGAAAGGGGGACAGACTCCAATCAGCCCCAGCATTTT. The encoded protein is CTSSQERGTDSNQPQHF.

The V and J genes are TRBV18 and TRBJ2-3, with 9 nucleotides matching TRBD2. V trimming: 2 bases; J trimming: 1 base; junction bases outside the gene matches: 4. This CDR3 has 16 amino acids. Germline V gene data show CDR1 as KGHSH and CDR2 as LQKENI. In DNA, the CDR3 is TGTGCCAGCTCACCAAAGGCTAGCGGGGGCACAGATACGCAGTATTTT. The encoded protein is CASSPKASGGTDTQYF.

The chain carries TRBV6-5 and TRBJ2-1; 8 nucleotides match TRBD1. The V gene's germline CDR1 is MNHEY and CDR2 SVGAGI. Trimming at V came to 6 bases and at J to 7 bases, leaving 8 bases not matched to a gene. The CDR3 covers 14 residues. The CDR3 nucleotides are TGTGCCAGCAGCCCAGACAGGGGCCCGAATGAGCAGTTCTTC. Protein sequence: CASSPDRGPNEQFF.

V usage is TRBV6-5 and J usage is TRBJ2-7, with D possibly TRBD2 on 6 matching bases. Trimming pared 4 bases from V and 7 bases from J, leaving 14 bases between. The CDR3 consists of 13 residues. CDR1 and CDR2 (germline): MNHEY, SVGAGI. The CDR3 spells CASSWDPGGEQYF. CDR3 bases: TGTGCCAGCAGTTGGGACCCTGGGGGGGAGCAGTACTTC.

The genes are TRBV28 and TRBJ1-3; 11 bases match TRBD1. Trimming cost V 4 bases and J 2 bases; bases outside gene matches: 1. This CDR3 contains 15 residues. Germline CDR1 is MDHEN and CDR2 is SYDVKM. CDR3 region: CASSSGQGAGNTIYF. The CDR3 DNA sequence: TGTGCCAGCAGTTCGGGACAGGGGGCTGGAAACACCATATATTTT.